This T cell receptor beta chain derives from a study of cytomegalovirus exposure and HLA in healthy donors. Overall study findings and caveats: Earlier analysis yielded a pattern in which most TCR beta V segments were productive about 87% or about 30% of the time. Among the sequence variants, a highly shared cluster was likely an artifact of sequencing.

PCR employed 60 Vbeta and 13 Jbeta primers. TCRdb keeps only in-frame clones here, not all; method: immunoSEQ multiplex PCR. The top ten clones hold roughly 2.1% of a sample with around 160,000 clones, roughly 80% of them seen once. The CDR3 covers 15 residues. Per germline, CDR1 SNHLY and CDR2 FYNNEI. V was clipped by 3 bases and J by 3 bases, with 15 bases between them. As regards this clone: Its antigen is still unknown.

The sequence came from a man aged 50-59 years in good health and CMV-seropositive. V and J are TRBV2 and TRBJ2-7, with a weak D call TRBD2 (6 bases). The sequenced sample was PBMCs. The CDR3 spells CASSDPGGKSYEQYF. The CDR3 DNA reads TGTGCCAGCAGTGACCCCGGCGGGAAAAGCTACGAGCAGTACTTC.